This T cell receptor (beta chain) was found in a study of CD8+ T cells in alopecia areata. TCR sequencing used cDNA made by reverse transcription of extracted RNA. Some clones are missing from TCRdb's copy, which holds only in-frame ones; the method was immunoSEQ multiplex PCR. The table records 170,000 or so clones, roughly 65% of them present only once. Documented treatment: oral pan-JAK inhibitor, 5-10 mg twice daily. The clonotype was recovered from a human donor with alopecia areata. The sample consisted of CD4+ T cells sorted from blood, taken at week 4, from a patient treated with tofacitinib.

CDR3 sequence (DNA): TGTGCCATCAGACGGGACGCCTCCTACAATGAGCAGTTCTTC. Protein sequence: CAIRRDASYNEQFF. The V call is TRBV10-3, the J call TRBJ2-1; D may be TRBD1 or TRBD2 (5 bases each). The CDR3 spans 14 residues. Trimming took 6 bases from V and 0 from J, leaving 9 bases between them. The germline V gene encodes CDR1 ENHRY and CDR2 SYGVKD.